This T cell receptor (beta chain) was recovered during a study of blood T cell repertoires in COVID-19. Turning to the study itself: Sources were T cells, B-cell-depleted T cells, or PBMCs; the material itself was cDNA or gDNA.

Measured with immunoSEQ multiplex PCR; TCRdb has only the in-frame clones, and not every one. This sample has about 210,000 clones, with about four fifths found just once. Participants were aged about 18 to 100 years, lived in 25 or so US areas, and enrolled virtually. Participants' reported clinical history set cohort assignment. Germline CDR1 reads SGHTA; CDR2 reads FQGNSA. Trimming pared 2 bases from V and 3 bases from J, leaving 16 bases between. The CDR3 totals 17 residues. The chain carries TRBV7-2 and TRBJ1-4; tentatively, D is TRBD1 (5 bases). The sequencing sample was made of PBMCs or T cells enriched from blood (not recorded which). The source of this sequence is a woman aged 45-65 years with acute COVID-19. This chain's CDR3 is CASSLWRGVAANEKLFF. For the CDR3, the DNA is TGTGCCAGCAGCTTATGGCGGGGGGTCGCGGCTAATGAAAAACTGTTTTTT.